Listed here are 25 T cell receptor beta chains from one sample, sequenced in a study of blood T cell repertoires in COVID-19. Assay: immunoSEQ multiplex PCR; the TCRdb copy retains only in-frame clones and omits some. The repertoire includes more than 110,000 clones, around 79% of them detected once, and approximately 3.5% sits in the top ten. The sample comprised peripheral blood. The receptors come from a man aged 55 to 70 with acute or convalescent COVID-19.

The V and J genes are TRBV4-3 and TRBJ1-1, with TRBD1 identical over 7 bases. Trimming removed 9 bases from V and 6 bases from J; junction bases left unmatched: 13. CDR3 size: 14 residues. Germline-derived CDR1 and CDR2 are LGHNA and YSLEER. CDR3 coding DNA: TGCGCCAGTAAGTTCAATACCGGACAGGCTGAAGCTTTCTTT. Its protein product is CASKFNTGQAEAFF.

The rearrangement joins TRBV28 to TRBJ2-2; 9 positions agree with TRBD1. Trimming cost V 6 bases and J 7 bases; bases outside gene matches: 6. The length of the CDR3 is 14 residues. The germline V gene has CDR1 MDHEN and CDR2 SYDVKM. The CDR3 protein is CASRRQGGGGELFF. The CDR3 DNA sequence: TGTGCCAGCAGGAGACAGGGGGGTGGCGGGGAGCTGTTTTTT.

This clone was observed once. The rearrangement uses TRBV27 and TRBJ1-6, with 7 nucleotides matching TRBD1. Germline CDR1 is MNHEY and CDR2 is SMNVEV (reference sequence). The CDR3 has 16 amino acids. Trimming cost V 8 bases and J 1 base; bases outside gene matches: 8. CDR3: CASRPGGRSYNSPLHF. The CDR3 DNA follows: TGTGCCAGCCGTCCAGGGGGGAGGTCCTATAATTCACCCCTCCACTTT.

V usage is TRBV18 and J usage is TRBJ1-5; 10 bases align to TRBD1. Trimming cost V 5 bases and J 6 bases; bases outside gene matches: 10. The germline V gene encodes CDR1 KGHSH and CDR2 LQKENI. The length of the CDR3 is 16 residues. The CDR3 loop is CASSESGTGASQPQHF. The DNA for the CDR3 is TGTGCCAGCTCAGAGTCCGGGACAGGGGCAAGTCAGCCCCAGCATTTT.

V and J are TRBV7-2 and TRBJ1-5; D gene ambiguous. Trimming stripped 2 bases from V and 2 bases from J, with 4 bases between. The CDR3 spans 13 residues. Germline loops: CDR1 SGHTA, CDR2 FQGNSA. The CDR3 sequence: CASSLRGNQPQHF. The DNA for the CDR3 is TGTGCCAGCAGCTTACGGGGCAATCAGCCCCAGCATTTT. Drawing the rest from reference TRBV7-2 and TRBJ1-5, the complete variable domain is GAGVSQSPSNKVTEKGKDVELRCDPISGHTALYWYRQSLGQGLEFLIYFQGNSAPDKSGLPSDRFSAERTGGSVSTLTIQRTQQEDSAVYLCASSLRGNQPQHFGDGTRLSIL.

The V call is TRBV30, the J call TRBJ1-2; 8 bases align to TRBD1. There are 13 residues in the CDR3. The junction had 10 bases not matched to a gene; V was cut back by 6 bases and J by 7 bases. Germline V gene sequence: CDR1 GTSNPN, CDR2 SVGIG (reference sequence). The CDR3 region is CACRLDREAGYTF. The CDR3 nucleotides read TGTGCCTGCCGACTGGACAGGGAGGCTGGCTACACCTTC.

The chain employs TRBV29-1 and TRBJ2-1, with D tentatively TRBD2 (7 bases). Trimming shortened V by 4 bases and J by 0 bases, and 13 bases separated the two germline ends. Germline CDR1 and CDR2: SQVTM and ANQGSEA. The length of the CDR3 is 15 residues. The CDR3 region has the DNA TGCAGCGTTGGAGGGGGGGCTAGCTCCTACAATGAGCAGTTCTTC. It translates to CSVGGGASSYNEQFF.

This clone appeared a single time. The chain uses TRBV10-1 and TRBJ1-1; D is perhaps TRBD1 (5 bases). Germline CDR1 WNHNN, CDR2 SYGVQD (reference sequence). This CDR3 contains 15 residues. Trimming took off 6 bases at V and 1 base at J, with 15 bases between the two ends. CDR3 sequence: CASRPGLKGNTEAFF. In DNA, the CDR3 is TGCGCCAGCAGACCGGGACTCAAAGGGAACACTGAAGCTTTCTTT.

This chain joins TRBV28 and TRBJ2-1, with a possible D match to TRBD2 (6 bases). V gave up 5 bases and J gave up 6 bases, with 17 bases separating them. Per germline, CDR1 MDHEN and CDR2 SYDVKM. The CDR3 has 15 residues. The CDR3 reads CASSPLTPEGNEQFF. The DNA of the CDR3 is TGTGCCAGCAGTCCTTTAACTCCGGAGGGCAATGAGCAGTTCTTC.

This chain's CDR3 is CASSPDGGRVTGELFF. CDR3 sequence (DNA): TGTGCCAGCAGCCCGGACGGGGGAAGGGTCACCGGGGAGCTGTTTTTT. The chain is built from TRBV7-3 and TRBJ2-2; tentatively, D is TRBD2 (6 bases). There are 16 residues in the CDR3. Per the germline V gene, CDR1 is SGHTA and CDR2 is FQGTGA. V lost 5 bases and J lost 4, with 17 bases in between.

This clone has a count of ten or more. This specimen includes other DNA sequences encoding the same CDR3. This chain connects TRBV28 to TRBJ2-2, with a weak D call TRBD2 (5 bases). V shed 6 bases and J shed 0 bases, with 11 bases lying between them. The CDR3 contains 15 residues. Germline assignment: CDR1 MDHEN and CDR2 SYDVKM. The DNA of the CDR3 is TGTGCCAGCAGCAGTGCGGGCGCGAACACCGGGGAGCTGTTTTTT. Protein: CASSSAGANTGELFF.

The rearrangement uses TRBV28 and TRBJ2-1, with 7 bases that match TRBD2. V was clipped by 6 bases and J by 0 bases; unmatched bases: 8. Germline values: CDR1 MDHEN, CDR2 SYDVKM. The CDR3 loop spans 16 amino acids. The CDR3 region has the DNA TGTGCCAGCAGCCTACTAGCGCAGAGCTCCTACAATGAGCAGTTCTTC. It encodes CASSLLAQSSYNEQFF.

The chain employs TRBV27 and TRBJ1-2, with TRBD1 matching 10 bases. From germline, CDR1 is MNHEY and CDR2 SMNVEV (reference sequence). This CDR3 comprises 12 residues. Trimming at V came to 10 bases and at J to 8 bases, leaving 7 bases not matched to a gene. This CDR3 is CATRQGARGYTF. The CDR3, as DNA: TGTGCCACCCGACAGGGGGCGCGGGGCTACACCTTC.

In this sample, this clone turned up once. The chain has TRBV6-5 and TRBJ2-2; D may be TRBD1 (5 bases). The CDR3 is 14 amino acids. Germline CDR1 MNHEY, CDR2 SVGAGI. V was cut by 8 bases and J by 1 base, with 11 bases left in between. CDR3 DNA: TGTGCCAGCGAGACAGCCTTGAACACCGGGGAGCTGTTTTTT. It translates to CASETALNTGELFF.

The gene calls are TRBV7-8 and TRBJ1-5, with a tentative D call TRBD1 (5 bases). The CDR3 runs 15 residues. Germline values: CDR1 SGHVS, CDR2 FQNEAQ. Trimming pared 5 bases from V and 7 bases from J, leaving 18 bases between. CDR3 residues: CASSPTGGRGQPQHF. As DNA, the CDR3 is TGTGCCAGCAGCCCTACCGGGGGTAGAGGACAGCCCCAGCATTTT.

The rearrangement links TRBV28 to TRBJ1-5; 8 nucleotides match TRBD1. The CDR3 covers 15 residues. V gave up 2 bases and J gave up 6 bases; unmatched junction bases: 6. Germline V gene sequence: CDR1 MDHEN, CDR2 SYDVKM. The CDR3 loop reads CASSLLTGAGQPQHF. The CDR3 nucleotides are TGTGCCAGCAGTTTACTGACAGGGGCGGGTCAGCCCCAGCATTTT.

The V gene is TRBV19, the J gene TRBJ2-7; possible D gene TRBD1, 5 bases. V gave up 5 bases and J gave up 2 bases, with 13 bases separating them. The CDR3 covers 14 residues. Germline lookup yields CDR1 LNHDA and CDR2 SQIVND (reference sequence). The CDR3 nucleotides read TGTGCCAGTAGTCCCGACCAGGGTCCCTACGAGCAGTACTTC. Encoded protein: CASSPDQGPYEQYF. The full variable domain, completed using reference TRBV19 and TRBJ2-7, is DGGITQSPKYLFRKEGQNVTLSCEQNLNHDAMYWYRQDPGQGLRLIYYSQIVNDFQKGDIAEGYSVSREKKESFPLTVTSAQKNPTAFYLCASSPDQGPYEQYFGPGTRLTVT.

This CDR3 reads CASSLGLPLYGYTF. In DNA, the CDR3 is TGTGCCAGCAGCTTGGGTCTCCCTCTGTATGGCTACACCTTC. The chain joins TRBV5-6 to TRBJ1-2; unclear D gene. The V gene's germline CDR1 is SGHDT and CDR2 YYEEEE. The CDR3 is 14 amino acids. The ends were cut back, 0 bases at V and 5 bases at J, with 11 bases in the middle.

This clone is a singleton in its sample. The chain combines TRBV6-5 with TRBJ2-7; the D gene is possibly TRBD2 (5 bases). The CDR3 runs to 11 residues. Trimming stripped 8 bases from V and 3 bases from J, with 8 bases between. Germline V gene data show CDR1 as MNHEY and CDR2 as SVGAGI. The CDR3 reads CASAGGYEQYF. The DNA for the CDR3 is TGTGCCAGCGCGGGTGGCTACGAGCAGTACTTC.

The V and J genes are TRBV6-1 and TRBJ2-2; 11 bases line up with TRBD2. The CDR3 spans 17 residues. Germline CDR1 and CDR2: MNHNS and SASEGT. The V and J ends lost 2 bases and 5 bases, in that order; junction bases with no gene match: 7. CDR3 sequence (DNA): TGTGCCAGCAGTGAACCGGGACTAGCGGTTTCTACCGGGGAGCTGTTTTTT. Encoded protein: CASSEPGLAVSTGELFF.

The chain combines TRBV19 with TRBJ1-5; D may be TRBD1 (6 bases). Germline-derived CDR1 and CDR2 are LNHDA and SQIVND (reference sequence). The CDR3 runs 15 residues. V was shortened by 5 bases and J by 0 bases, with 11 bases between the two germline ends. The CDR3 DNA is TGTGCCAGTAGTTTACAGGGATATAGCAATCAGCCCCAGCATTTT. Its protein product is CASSLQGYSNQPQHF.

V is TRBV19 and J is TRBJ2-2, with a tentative D call TRBD1 (5 bases). Germline-derived CDR1 and CDR2 are LNHDA and SQIVND (reference sequence). The V end lost 1 base, the J end lost 7 bases, and 16 bases lay between the germline ends. CDR3 size: 16 residues. The chain's CDR3 is CASSIALIGAGGELFF. The CDR3 DNA follows: TGTGCCAGTAGTATAGCCCTTATTGGGGCTGGCGGGGAGCTGTTTTTT.

This clone was observed once. The V and J genes are TRBV5-5 and TRBJ1-1, with D perhaps TRBD1 (5 bases). Germline V gene data show CDR1 as SGHKS and CDR2 as YYEKEE (reference sequence). V was pared by 2 bases and J by 0 bases, with 8 bases between. This CDR3 is 14 amino acids long. The CDR3, as DNA: TGTGCCAGCAGCTTTCTAGGGGTGAACACTGAAGCTTTCTTT. Its translation: CASSFLGVNTEAFF.

A few counts support this clone. The gene calls are TRBV3-1 (or the pseudogene TRBV3-2) and TRBJ2-1; maybe TRBD2 (5 bases). The germline V gene has CDR1 LGHDT and CDR2 YNNKEL (reference sequence). This CDR3 has 14 residues. V dropped 4 bases and J dropped 6 bases, with 13 bases sitting between them. In DNA, the CDR3 is TGTGCCAGCAGCCCCTACCTGCGGGCCAATGAGCAGTTCTTC. It encodes CASSPYLRANEQFF.

A few counts support this clone. This chain uses TRBV20-1 with TRBJ2-4; TRBD1 is a possible D gene (5 bases). V was trimmed by 5 bases and J by 7 bases, leaving 9 bases between them. Germline lookup yields CDR1 DFQATT and CDR2 SNEGSKA (reference sequence). The CDR3 extends over 11 amino acids. CDR3 region: CSAPKGNIQYF. The CDR3, as DNA: TGCAGTGCTCCCAAGGGGAACATTCAGTACTTC.